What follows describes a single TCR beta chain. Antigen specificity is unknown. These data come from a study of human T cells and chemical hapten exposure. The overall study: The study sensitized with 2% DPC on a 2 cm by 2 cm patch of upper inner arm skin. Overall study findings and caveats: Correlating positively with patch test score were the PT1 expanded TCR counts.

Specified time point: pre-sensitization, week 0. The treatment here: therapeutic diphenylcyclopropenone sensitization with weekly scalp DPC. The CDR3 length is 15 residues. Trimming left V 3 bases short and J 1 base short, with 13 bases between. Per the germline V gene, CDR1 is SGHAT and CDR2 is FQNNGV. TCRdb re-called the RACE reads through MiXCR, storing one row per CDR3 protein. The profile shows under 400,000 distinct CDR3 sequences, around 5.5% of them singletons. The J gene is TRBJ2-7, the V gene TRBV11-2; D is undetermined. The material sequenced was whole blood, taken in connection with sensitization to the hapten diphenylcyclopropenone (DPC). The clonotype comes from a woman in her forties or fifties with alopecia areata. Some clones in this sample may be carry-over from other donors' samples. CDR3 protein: CASSLGYGPSYEQYF. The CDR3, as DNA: TGTGCCAGCAGCTTGGGGTACGGACCATCCTACGAGCAGTACTTC.